This T cell receptor beta chain emerged from a study of blood T cell repertoires in COVID-19. Study overall: Spain, Italy and the United States supplied samples that represented acute and convalescent COVID-19. PBMCs, B-cell-depleted T cells, or T cells provided the cDNA or gDNA that made up the material.

This clone was counted a single time. The method was immunoSEQ multiplex PCR; TCRdb's version includes in-frame clones alone and lacks a portion of them. Of more than 85,000 clones listed, around 78% are singletons. The CDR3 extends over 13 amino acids. V was cut by 2 bases and J by 3 bases, with 7 bases left in between. Germline V gene sequence: CDR1 SGHAT, CDR2 FQNNGV. The chain has TRBV11-2 and TRBJ1-2; no definite D call. The clonotype comes from a woman aged 60-70 years with acute or convalescent COVID-19. The sample comprised peripheral blood. The CDR3, as DNA: TGTGCCAGCAGCTTATCCAGTGACTATGGCTACACCTTC. It translates to CASSLSSDYGYTF.